Presented here are 14 T cell receptor beta chains from one specimen sequenced in a study of T-cell reconstitution after alpha-beta-depleted transplantation in children. Unique molecular identifiers were incorporated when the TCRbeta library was constructed. TCRdb processed the PCR reads anew with MiXCR; each CDR3 protein has one entry. The repertoire has some 490,000 distinct CDR3 sequences, approximately 12% of them found once; the top ten carry around 6%. The sequencing here drew on PBMCs from the stem cell graft donor, taken from the stem cell graft. The receptors here all came from a human donor who donated a stem cell graft to a child with combined immunodeficiency.

This CDR3 reads CASRGKDSEQFF. CDR3 sequence (DNA): TGTGCCAGCAGGGGAAAGGATAGTGAGCAGTTCTTC. The chain has TRBV6-6 and TRBJ2-1, with no clear D. V was pared by 6 bases and J by 9 bases, with 12 bases between. This CDR3 is built from 12 residues. The germline CDR1 and CDR2 sequences are MNHNY and SVGAGI (reference sequence).

Concerning this clonotype: A much larger clone is a single base away; this may be a read error. Because the CDR3 is missing its conserved closing phenylalanine or tryptophan, this is likely a read error. The chain recombines TRBV5-1 with TRBJ2-1; 12 bases line up with TRBD2. Germline-derived CDR1 and CDR2 are SGHRS and YFSETQ. The CDR3 runs 16 residues. V gave up 3 bases and J gave up 2 bases; unmatched junction bases: 3. Here the CDR3 DNA reads TGCGCCAGCAGCTCTGGACTAGCGGGGCCCTACAATGAGCAGTTCTGC. Its protein is CASSSGLAGPYNEQFC.

The CDR3 protein is CASSLEGGGTEAFF. The DNA for the CDR3 is TGCGCCAGCAGCTTGGAAGGGGGAGGCACTGAAGCTTTCTTT. The rearrangement uses TRBV5-1 and TRBJ1-1, with D possibly TRBD1 on 6 matching bases. Germline values: CDR1 SGHRS, CDR2 YFSETQ. With 0 bases removed from V and 4 bases from J, the gap between germline ends came to 10 bases. The CDR3 is made up of 14 amino acids.

This clonotype was seen many times. V is TRBV12-3 or TRBV12-4 and J is TRBJ2-3, with no clear D. The V gene lost 7 bases and the J gene lost 5 bases, with 7 bases spanning the gap. The CDR3 runs to 11 residues. The CDR3 sequence: CASTGRDTQYF. For the CDR3, the DNA is TGTGCCAGCACAGGCAGAGATACGCAGTATTTT.

This clonotype was seen many times. The rearrangement joins TRBV25-1 to TRBJ2-1; perhaps TRBD2 as D (6 bases). CDR3 length equals 15 residues. Trimming removed 1 base from V and 10 bases from J, with 17 bases in between. Per germline, CDR1 MGHDK and CDR2 SYGVNS. DNA of the CDR3: TGTGCCAGCAGTGAATTTGGAGGGCCCGACGGGGAGCAGTTCTTC. Residues: CASSEFGGPDGEQFF.

This clonotype has a handful of counts. V gene TRBV12-3 or TRBV12-4 combines with J gene TRBJ2-3, with D unresolved. V lost 2 bases to trimming and J lost 9 bases, with 21 bases between them. The length of the CDR3 is 16 residues. The CDR3 DNA follows: TGTGCCAGCAGTTTACGACACACAATAATCAATAGGACGCAGTATTTT. Its translation is CASSLRHTIINRTQYF.

This clonotype was seen more than once but under ten times. This chain joins TRBV20-1 and TRBJ2-1; TRBD2 agrees at 8 bases. CDR3 size: 15 residues. The junction had 11 bases not matched to a gene; V was cut back by 3 bases and J by 7 bases. The germline V gene has CDR1 DFQATT and CDR2 SNEGSKA (reference sequence). CDR3 sequence (DNA): TGCAGTGCTAGGACGGGACTAGGCTCCGAGAATGAGCAGTTCTTC. As protein: CSARTGLGSENEQFF.

This chain uses TRBV29-1 with TRBJ2-5; 9 nucleotides match TRBD1. CDR3 length: 13 residues. After removal of 5 bases from V and 3 bases from J, the junction contained 4 bases not matched to a gene. Germline values: CDR1 SQVTM, CDR2 ANQGSEA. CDR3 sequence reads: CSVNRGREETQYF. As DNA, the CDR3 is TGCAGCGTTAACAGGGGGCGCGAAGAGACCCAGTACTTC.

The V and J genes are TRBV4-3 and TRBJ2-7; unclear D gene. V was cut by 0 bases and J by 0 bases, with 9 bases left in between. The CDR3 has 15 amino acids. Germline-derived CDR1 and CDR2 are LGHNA and YSLEER. The DNA for the CDR3 is TGCGCCAGCAGCCAAGATCGAGGAGCCTCCTACGAGCAGTACTTC. Protein product: CASSQDRGASYEQYF.

This clonotype was seen a few times. The rearrangement joins TRBV20-1 to TRBJ2-3; D is undetermined. V was clipped by 1 base and J by 5 bases, with 4 bases between them. Germline-derived CDR1 and CDR2 are DFQATT and SNEGSKA (reference sequence). This CDR3 contains 11 residues. The CDR3 DNA follows: TGCAGTGCTAGAGTTTTAGATACGCAGTATTTT. Protein sequence: CSARVLDTQYF.

This clonotype was seen only a few times. The chain couples TRBV30 to TRBJ1-2; D gene unclear. The CDR3 runs 14 residues. Trimming removed 0 bases at V and 6 bases at J, with 14 bases between. Germline assignment: CDR1 GTSNPN and CDR2 SVGIG (reference sequence). The CDR3 DNA sequence: TGTGCCTGGAGTGTACTTATTGGAAGTCATGGCTACACCTTC. Amino acids: CAWSVLIGSHGYTF.

This clonotype was counted many times. The rearrangement joins TRBV5-1 to TRBJ2-7; weak D call: TRBD2 (5 bases). The germline V gene encodes CDR1 SGHRS and CDR2 YFSETQ. The ends were cut back, 0 bases at V and 3 bases at J, with 7 bases in the middle. This CDR3 contains 13 residues. The chain's CDR3 is CASSLEAGYEQYF. The CDR3 bases are TGCGCCAGCAGCTTGGAGGCGGGCTACGAGCAGTACTTC.

The gene calls are TRBV5-4 and TRBJ2-5, with D tentatively TRBD2 (6 bases). The CDR3 is made up of 16 amino acids. Germline values: CDR1 SGHNT, CDR2 YYREEE (reference sequence). V was clipped by 4 bases and J by 2 bases, with 18 bases between them. The CDR3 reads CASSPSRMGGQETQYF. DNA of the CDR3: TGTGCCAGCAGCCCCTCCCGCATGGGGGGTCAAGAGACCCAGTACTTC.

This clonotype has more than one count but fewer than ten. The V call is TRBV6-1, the J call TRBJ1-5; weak D call: TRBD1 (6 bases). Germline V CDR1 and CDR2: MNHNS, SASEGT. Trimming took 1 base from V and 2 from J, leaving 12 bases between them. The CDR3 is 16 residues long. CDR3 sequence: CASSEDRASGNQPQHF. The CDR3 DNA is TGTGCCAGCAGTGAAGACAGGGCGAGCGGCAATCAGCCCCAGCATTTT.